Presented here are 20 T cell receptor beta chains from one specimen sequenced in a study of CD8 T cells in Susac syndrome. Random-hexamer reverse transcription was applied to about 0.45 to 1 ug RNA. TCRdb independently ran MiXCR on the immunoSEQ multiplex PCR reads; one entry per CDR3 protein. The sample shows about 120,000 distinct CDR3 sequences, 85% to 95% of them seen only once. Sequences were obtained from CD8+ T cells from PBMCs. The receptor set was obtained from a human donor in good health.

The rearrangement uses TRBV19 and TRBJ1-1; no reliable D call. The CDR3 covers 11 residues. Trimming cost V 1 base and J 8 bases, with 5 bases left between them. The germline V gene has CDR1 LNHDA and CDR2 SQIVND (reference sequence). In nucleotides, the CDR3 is TGTGCCAGTAGTATAGTAGGCGAAGCTTTCTTT. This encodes CASSIVGEAFF.

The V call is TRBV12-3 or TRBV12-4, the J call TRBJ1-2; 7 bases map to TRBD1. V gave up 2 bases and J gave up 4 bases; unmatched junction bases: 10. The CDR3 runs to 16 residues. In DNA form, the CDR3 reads TGTGCCAGCAGTTTATCAGGGGGGGCAGCCCCCTATGGCTACACCTTC. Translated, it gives CASSLSGGAAPYGYTF.

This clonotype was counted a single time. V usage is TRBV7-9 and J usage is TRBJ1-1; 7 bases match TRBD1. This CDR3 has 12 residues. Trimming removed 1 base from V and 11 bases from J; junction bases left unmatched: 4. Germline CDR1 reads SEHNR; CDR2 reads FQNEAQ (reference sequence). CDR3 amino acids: CASSLEGARAFF. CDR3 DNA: TGTGCCAGCAGCTTAGAGGGGGCTCGGGCTTTCTTT.

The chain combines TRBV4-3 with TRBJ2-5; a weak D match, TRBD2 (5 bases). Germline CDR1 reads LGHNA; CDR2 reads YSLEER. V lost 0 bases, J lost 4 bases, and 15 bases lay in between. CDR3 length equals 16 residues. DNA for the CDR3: TGCGCCAGCAGCCAAGATGTGGACTTATTAGGAGAGACCCAGTACTTC. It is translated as CASSQDVDLLGETQYF.

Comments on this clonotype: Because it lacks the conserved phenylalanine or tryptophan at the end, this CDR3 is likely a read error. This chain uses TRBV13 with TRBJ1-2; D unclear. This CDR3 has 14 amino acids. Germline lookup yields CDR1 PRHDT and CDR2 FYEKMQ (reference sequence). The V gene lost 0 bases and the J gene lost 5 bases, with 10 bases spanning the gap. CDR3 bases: TGTGCCAGCAGCTTAGGTACGAGCAAGTATGGCTACACCTCC. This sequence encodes CASSLGTSKYGYTS.

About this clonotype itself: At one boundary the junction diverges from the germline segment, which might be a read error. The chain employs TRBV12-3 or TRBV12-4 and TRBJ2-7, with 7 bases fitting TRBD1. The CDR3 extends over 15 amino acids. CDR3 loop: CASRLGRQGAYEQYF. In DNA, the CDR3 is TGTGCCAGCAGGTTAGGCCGGCAGGGGGCCTACGAGCAGTACTTC.

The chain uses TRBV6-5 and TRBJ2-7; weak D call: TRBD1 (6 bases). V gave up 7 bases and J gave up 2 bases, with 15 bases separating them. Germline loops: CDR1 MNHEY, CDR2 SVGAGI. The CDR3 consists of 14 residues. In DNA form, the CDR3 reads TGTGCCAGCATGATTAGCAGGGGCGCCTACGAGCAGTACTTC. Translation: CASMISRGAYEQYF.

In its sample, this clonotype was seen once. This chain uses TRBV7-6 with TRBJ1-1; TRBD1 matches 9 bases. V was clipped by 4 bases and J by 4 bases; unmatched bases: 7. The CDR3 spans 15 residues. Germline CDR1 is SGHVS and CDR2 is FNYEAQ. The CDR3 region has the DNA TGTGCCAGCAGCTCCGGGGACAGGGTAGGCACTGAAGCTTTCTTT. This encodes CASSSGDRVGTEAFF.

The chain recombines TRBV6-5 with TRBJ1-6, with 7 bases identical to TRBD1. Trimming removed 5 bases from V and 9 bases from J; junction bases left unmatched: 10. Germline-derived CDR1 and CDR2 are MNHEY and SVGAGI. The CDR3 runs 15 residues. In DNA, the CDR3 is TGTGCCAGCAGTCCGGACAGGATGAATAGTTCACCCCTCCACTTT. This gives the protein CASSPDRMNSSPLHF.

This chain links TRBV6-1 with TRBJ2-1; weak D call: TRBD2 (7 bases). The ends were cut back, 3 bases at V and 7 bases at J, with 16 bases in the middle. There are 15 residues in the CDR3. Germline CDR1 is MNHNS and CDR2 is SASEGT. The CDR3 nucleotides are TGTGCCAGCAGTGAGGCGGGGGCAGTGGTGAATGAGCAGTTCTTC. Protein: CASSEAGAVVNEQFF.

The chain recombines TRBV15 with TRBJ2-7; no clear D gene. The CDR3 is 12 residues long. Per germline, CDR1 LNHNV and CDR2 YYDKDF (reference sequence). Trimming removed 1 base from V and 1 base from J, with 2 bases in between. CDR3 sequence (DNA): TGTGCCACCAGCAGAGGTTCCTACGAGCAGTACTTC. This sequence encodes CATSRGSYEQYF.

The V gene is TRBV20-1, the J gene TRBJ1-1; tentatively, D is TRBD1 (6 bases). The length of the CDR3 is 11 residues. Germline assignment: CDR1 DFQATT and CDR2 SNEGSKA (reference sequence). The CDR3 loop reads CRGRGPTEAFF. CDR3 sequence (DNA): TGCAGAGGGCGGGGGCCCACTGAAGCTTTCTTT.

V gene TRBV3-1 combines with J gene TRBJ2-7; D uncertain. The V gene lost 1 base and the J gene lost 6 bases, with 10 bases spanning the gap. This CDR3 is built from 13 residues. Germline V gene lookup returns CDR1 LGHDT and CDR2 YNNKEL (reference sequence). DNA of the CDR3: TGTGCCAGCAGCCAAGTGGCCCCCCTCGAGCAGTACTTC. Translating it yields CASSQVAPLEQYF.

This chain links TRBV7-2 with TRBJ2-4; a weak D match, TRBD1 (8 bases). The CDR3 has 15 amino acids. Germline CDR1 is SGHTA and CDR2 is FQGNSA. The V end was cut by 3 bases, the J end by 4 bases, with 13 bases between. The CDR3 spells CASSFQQGGKNIQYF. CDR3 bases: TGTGCCAGCAGCTTTCAACAGGGGGGGAAAAACATTCAGTACTTC.

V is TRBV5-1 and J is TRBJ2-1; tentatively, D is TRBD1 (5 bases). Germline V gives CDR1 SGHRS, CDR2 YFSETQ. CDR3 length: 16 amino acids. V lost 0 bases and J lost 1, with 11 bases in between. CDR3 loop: CASSLETAGSYNEQFF. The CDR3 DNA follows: TGCGCCAGCAGCTTGGAGACAGCTGGATCCTACAATGAGCAGTTCTTC.

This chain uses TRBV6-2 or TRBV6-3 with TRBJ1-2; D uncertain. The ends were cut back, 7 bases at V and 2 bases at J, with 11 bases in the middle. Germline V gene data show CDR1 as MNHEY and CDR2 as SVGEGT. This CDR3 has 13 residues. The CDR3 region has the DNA TGTGCCAGCAAATCAACAGAGAACTATGGCTACACCTTC. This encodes CASKSTENYGYTF.

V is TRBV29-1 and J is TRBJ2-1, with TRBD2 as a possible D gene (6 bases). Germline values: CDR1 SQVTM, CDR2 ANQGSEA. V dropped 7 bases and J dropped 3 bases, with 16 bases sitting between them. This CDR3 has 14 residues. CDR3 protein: CSAMSKGGYNEQFF. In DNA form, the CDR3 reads TGCAGCGCCATGTCAAAGGGAGGCTACAATGAGCAGTTCTTC.

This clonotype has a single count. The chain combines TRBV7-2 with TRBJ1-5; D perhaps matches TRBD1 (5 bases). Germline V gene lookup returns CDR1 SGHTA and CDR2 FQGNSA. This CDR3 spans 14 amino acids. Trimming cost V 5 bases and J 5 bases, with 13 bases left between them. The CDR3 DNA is TGTGCCAGCAGCCTCAGGTGGGGGGATCAGCCCCAGCATTTT. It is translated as CASSLRWGDQPQHF.

CDR3: CASSYDRGPDQPQHF. CDR3 DNA: TGTGCCAGCAGTTACGACAGGGGGCCCGATCAGCCCCAGCATTTT. This chain joins TRBV7-2 and TRBJ1-5; 10 bases match TRBD1. The CDR3 covers 15 residues. V was clipped by 6 bases and J by 5 bases; unmatched bases: 7. The germline V gene has CDR1 SGHTA and CDR2 FQGNSA.

The CDR3 bases are TGTGCCAGCAGCTTAGAAGAGATATCCAGGACAGTGTATGGCTACACCTTC. Its protein is CASSLEEISRTVYGYTF. The J gene is TRBJ1-2, the V gene TRBV7-6, with D possibly being TRBD1 (6 bases). Looked up from germline, CDR1 is SGHVS and CDR2 is FNYEAQ. V shed 1 base and J shed 5 bases, with 20 bases lying between them. CDR3 length: 17 residues.